These 4 T cell receptor beta chains were sequenced from one sample in a study of cytomegalovirus exposure and HLA in healthy donors. PCR involved 60 Vbeta and 13 Jbeta primers. Some clones are missing from TCRdb's copy, which holds only in-frame ones; the method was immunoSEQ multiplex PCR. The sample lists 120,000 or so clones, 80% seen once, with 2.5% to 3% in the top ten. The sequencing input was PBMCs. The receptors were sampled from a woman in her sixties in good health and CMV-seropositive.

This clone was counted a few times. This chain connects TRBV5-4 to TRBJ2-2; D is uncertain. Germline CDR1 reads SGHNT; CDR2 reads YYREEE (reference sequence). Trimming left V 0 bases short and J 6 bases short, with 12 bases between. The CDR3 consists of 15 residues. The CDR3 loop reads CASSLASGSPGELFF. Written as DNA, the CDR3 is TGTGCCAGCAGCTTGGCTTCAGGATCCCCCGGGGAGCTGTTTTTT.

The rearrangement joins TRBV5-1 to TRBJ2-5; 7 bases line up with TRBD1. The CDR3 runs to 17 residues. Germline values: CDR1 SGHRS, CDR2 YFSETQ. After removal of 4 bases from V and 7 bases from J, the junction contained 19 bases not matched to a gene. For the CDR3, the DNA is TGCGCCAGCAGCACGCAAGGGGACGGGACAGCGATCGGGACCCAGTACTTC. It encodes CASSTQGDGTAIGTQYF.

DNA for the CDR3: TGCAGCGTTGAAGACTGGGGAGGACAGGGGGGTCCCTCTGGAAACACCATATATTTT. It specifies CSVEDWGGQGGPSGNTIYF. The V and J genes are TRBV29-1 and TRBJ1-3; 10 bases match TRBD1. V trimming: 0 bases; J trimming: 0 bases; junction bases outside the gene matches: 11. This CDR3 spans 19 amino acids. CDR1 and CDR2 (germline): SQVTM, ANQGSEA.

This clone was seen more than once but under ten times. CDR3 amino acids: CASSNGLAGFQETQYF. DNA of the CDR3: TGCGCCAGCAGCAACGGACTAGCGGGGTTCCAAGAGACCCAGTACTTC. The chain recombines TRBV5-1 with TRBJ2-5; 12 bases match TRBD2. The germline V gene encodes CDR1 SGHRS and CDR2 YFSETQ. Trimming cost V 4 bases and J 1 base; bases outside gene matches: 5. The CDR3 consists of 16 residues.